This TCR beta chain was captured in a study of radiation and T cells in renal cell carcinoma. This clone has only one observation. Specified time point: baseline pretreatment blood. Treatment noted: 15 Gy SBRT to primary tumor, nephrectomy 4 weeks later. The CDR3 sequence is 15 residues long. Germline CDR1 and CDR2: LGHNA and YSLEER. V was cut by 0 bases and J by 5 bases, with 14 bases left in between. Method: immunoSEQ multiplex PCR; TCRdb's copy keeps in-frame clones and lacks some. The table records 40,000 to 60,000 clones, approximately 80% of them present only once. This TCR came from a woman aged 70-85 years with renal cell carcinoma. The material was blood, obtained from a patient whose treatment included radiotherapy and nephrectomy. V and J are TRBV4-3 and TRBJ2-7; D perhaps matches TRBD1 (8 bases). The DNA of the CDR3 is TGCGCCAGCAGCCAAGATACAGGGGGGAGGGACGAGCAGTACTTC. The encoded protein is CASSQDTGGRDEQYF.